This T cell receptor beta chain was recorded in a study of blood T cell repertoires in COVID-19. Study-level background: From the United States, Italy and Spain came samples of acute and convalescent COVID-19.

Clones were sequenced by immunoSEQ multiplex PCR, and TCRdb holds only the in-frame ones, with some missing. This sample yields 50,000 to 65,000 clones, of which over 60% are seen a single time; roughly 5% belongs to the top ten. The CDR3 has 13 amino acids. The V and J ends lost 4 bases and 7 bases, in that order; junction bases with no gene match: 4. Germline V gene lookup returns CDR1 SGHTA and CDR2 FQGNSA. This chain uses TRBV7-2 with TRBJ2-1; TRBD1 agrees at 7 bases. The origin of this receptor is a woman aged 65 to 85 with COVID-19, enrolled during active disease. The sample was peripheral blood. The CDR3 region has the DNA TGTGCCAGCAGCTCCTACAGGGGAAATGAGCAGTTCTTC. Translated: CASSSYRGNEQFF.